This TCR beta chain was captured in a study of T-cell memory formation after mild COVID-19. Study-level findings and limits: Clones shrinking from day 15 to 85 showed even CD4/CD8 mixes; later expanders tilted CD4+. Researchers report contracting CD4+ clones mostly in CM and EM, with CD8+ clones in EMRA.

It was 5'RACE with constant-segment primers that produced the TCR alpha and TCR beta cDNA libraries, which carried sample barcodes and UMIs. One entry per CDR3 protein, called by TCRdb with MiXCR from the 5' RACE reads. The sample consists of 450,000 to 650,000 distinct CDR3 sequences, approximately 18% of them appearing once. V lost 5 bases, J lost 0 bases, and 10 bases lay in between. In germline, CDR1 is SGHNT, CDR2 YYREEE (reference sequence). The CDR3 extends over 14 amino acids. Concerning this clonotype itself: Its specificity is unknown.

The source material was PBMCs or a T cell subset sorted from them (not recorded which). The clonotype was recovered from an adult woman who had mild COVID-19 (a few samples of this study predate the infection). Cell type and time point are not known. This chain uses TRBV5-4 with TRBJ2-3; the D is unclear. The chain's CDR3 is CASRVWASTDTQYF. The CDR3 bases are TGTGCCAGCAGGGTGTGGGCGAGCACAGATACGCAGTATTTT.